Below are 32 T cell receptor beta chains sequenced from a single sample in a study of control samples from healthy donors and cancer patients. Sequencing was performed with immunoSEQ multiplex PCR; in TCRdb, only in-frame clones are kept and a portion is missing. The sample includes about 69,000 clones, roughly 89% seen only once; the top ten take about 6%. Sequenced sample: PBMCs. These receptor sequences come from a man aged 60 to 75 with colorectal cancer.

This chain uses TRBV19 with TRBJ1-4, with D uncertain. Germline assignment: CDR1 LNHDA and CDR2 SQIVND (reference sequence). The CDR3 extends over 15 amino acids. V was shortened by 5 bases and J by 0 bases, with 10 bases between the two germline ends. The CDR3: CASSPVDTTNEKLFF. The CDR3 nucleotides are TGTGCCAGTAGTCCGGTAGACACAACTAATGAAAAACTGTTTTTT. Variable domain in full (rest from reference TRBV19 and TRBJ1-4): DGGITQSPKYLFRKEGQNVTLSCEQNLNHDAMYWYRQDPGQGLRLIYYSQIVNDFQKGDIAEGYSVSREKKESFPLTVTSAQKNPTAFYLCASSPVDTTNEKLFFGSGTQLSVL.

The chain has TRBV9 and TRBJ1-3, with TRBD1 as a possible D gene (5 bases). This CDR3 is built from 17 residues. Trimming removed 4 bases at V and 5 bases at J, with 22 bases between. Germline V gene lookup returns CDR1 SGDLS and CDR2 YYNGEE. The CDR3 region is CASSPSIGGGGRNTIYF. The CDR3 DNA follows: TGTGCCAGCAGCCCCTCCATCGGGGGGGGTGGTCGAAACACCATATATTTT.

This chain joins TRBV12-3 or TRBV12-4 and TRBJ1-2, with 7 nucleotides matching TRBD1. This CDR3 is built from 13 residues. Trimming cost V 5 bases and J 5 bases; bases outside gene matches: 5. In nucleotides, the CDR3 is TGTGCCAGCAGTGCCACGACAGGGTATGGCTACACCTTC. It specifies CASSATTGYGYTF.

The chain combines TRBV6-1 with TRBJ1-5, with 11 bases that match TRBD1. This CDR3 comprises 18 residues. V dropped 4 bases and J dropped 0; count of bases not matched to a gene: 8. Germline loops: CDR1 MNHNS, CDR2 SASEGT. CDR3: CASSAGTGGYYSNQPQHF. CDR3 coding DNA: TGTGCCAGCAGTGCCGGGACAGGGGGTTATTATAGCAATCAGCCCCAGCATTTT.

The genes are TRBV12-5 and TRBJ1-6; unclear D gene. V lost 2 bases and J 1 base, leaving 9 bases between the germline ends. CDR3 size: 16 residues. Germline lookup yields CDR1 LGHNT and CDR2 FRNRAP. This chain's CDR3 is CASGLIEKSYNSPLHF. The CDR3 DNA reads TGTGCTAGTGGTTTGATAGAGAAATCCTATAATTCACCCCTCCACTTT.

This chain connects TRBV12-3 or TRBV12-4 to TRBJ1-1; no firm D call. V dropped 3 bases and J dropped 1 base, with 6 bases sitting between them. The CDR3 sequence is 13 residues long. CDR3 sequence (DNA): TGTGCCAGCAGTTTTGCGGGGAACACTGAAGCTTTCTTT. Translation gives CASSFAGNTEAFF.

V usage is TRBV27 and J usage is TRBJ2-3; D tentatively fits TRBD1 or TRBD2 (6 bases each). The CDR3 has 15 residues. V lost 4 bases to trimming and J lost 5 bases, with 16 bases between them. CDR1 and CDR2 from the germline V gene are MNHEY and SMNVEV (reference sequence). CDR3 coding DNA: TGTGCCAGCAGTTGGGGGGCCTATTCTGTAGATACGCAGTATTTT. Its protein product is CASSWGAYSVDTQYF.

This clone was found once. J is TRBJ1-1 and V is TRBV27; D possibly corresponds to TRBD1 (5 bases). The CDR3 runs 18 residues. Deletions cut 4 bases from V and 3 bases from J, with 24 bases between. In germline, CDR1 is MNHEY, CDR2 SMNVEV (reference sequence). CDR3 residues: CASSYGGAKTRRDTEAFF. The DNA of the CDR3 is TGTGCCAGCAGTTATGGAGGGGCAAAAACCCGGCGGGACACTGAAGCTTTCTTT.

The chain has TRBV4-1 and TRBJ1-4; 9 bases map to TRBD1. Germline trimming cut 0 bases from V and 7 bases from J; bases unmatched to any gene: 9. Germline V CDR1 and CDR2: MGHRA, YSYEKL. This CDR3 is built from 17 residues. The CDR3 DNA sequence: TGCGCCAGCAGCCAAGACCCGGCATCGGACAGGGGTGAAAAACTGTTTTTT. Protein product: CASSQDPASDRGEKLFF.

V is TRBV5-8 and J is TRBJ2-7, with TRBD2 as a possible D gene (5 bases). The CDR3 has 14 residues. CDR1 and CDR2 from the germline V gene are SGHTS and YDEGEE. The V gene lost 3 bases and the J gene lost 4 bases, with 14 bases spanning the gap. CDR3 region: CASSSNPRGYEQYF. Written as DNA, the CDR3 is TGTGCCAGCAGCTCAAATCCCCGAGGGTACGAGCAGTACTTC.

This chain connects TRBV6-2 or TRBV6-3 to TRBJ2-3, with 9 bases aligning to TRBD2. The CDR3 is made up of 15 amino acids. V gave up 2 bases and J gave up 4 bases; unmatched junction bases: 4. CDR1 and CDR2 from the germline V gene are MNHEY and SVGEGT. CDR3 region: CASSYPAGGPDTQYF. CDR3 bases: TGTGCCAGCAGTTACCCAGCGGGGGGCCCAGATACGCAGTATTTT.

The V call is TRBV3-1 (or the pseudogene TRBV3-2), the J call TRBJ1-5, with 7 bases aligning to TRBD1. The CDR3 has 14 amino acids. In germline, CDR1 is LGHDT, CDR2 YNNKEL (reference sequence). V lost 4 bases, J lost 3 bases, and 3 bases stayed unmatched. CDR3 in DNA: TGTGCCAGCAGCCTGACAGGGTCCAATCAGCCCCAGCATTTT. Residues: CASSLTGSNQPQHF.

The gene calls are TRBV5-4 and TRBJ2-7, with 9 bases fitting TRBD1. This CDR3 is built from 13 residues. Germline values: CDR1 SGHNT, CDR2 YYREEE (reference sequence). Trimming took 4 bases from V and 6 from J; bases not matched to a gene: 5. The CDR3 is CASSRPDRGEQYF. CDR3 coding DNA: TGTGCCAGCAGCCGGCCGGACAGGGGCGAGCAGTACTTC.

This sequence joins TRBV3-1 (or the pseudogene TRBV3-2) and TRBJ1-3; TRBD1 matches 8 bases. The germline CDR1 and CDR2 sequences are LGHDT and YNNKEL (reference sequence). The CDR3 totals 15 residues. Trimming took 5 bases from V and 3 from J; bases not matched to a gene: 6. CDR3 sequence: CASSRTGRRGNTIYF. The CDR3 DNA reads TGTGCCAGCAGCAGGACAGGGCGGCGTGGAAACACCATATATTTT.

The chain has TRBV27 and TRBJ2-7, with 8 nucleotides matching TRBD2. Germline trimming cut 5 bases from V and 1 base from J; bases unmatched to any gene: 7. CDR3 length: 15 amino acids. The germline V gene encodes CDR1 MNHEY and CDR2 SMNVEV (reference sequence). CDR3 sequence reads: CASSLRLAPSYEQYF. As DNA, the CDR3 is TGTGCCAGCAGTCTGAGACTAGCGCCTTCCTACGAGCAGTACTTC.

The V and J genes are TRBV7-3 and TRBJ1-1, with 7 bases that match TRBD1. CDR1 and CDR2 from the germline V gene are SGHTA and FQGTGA. The CDR3 consists of 14 residues. Trimming at V came to 4 bases and at J to 2 bases, leaving 4 bases not matched to a gene. In DNA, the CDR3 is TGTGCCAGCAGCTACGGGACAGCCAACACTGAAGCTTTCTTT. This sequence encodes CASSYGTANTEAFF.

The chain combines TRBV27 with TRBJ1-4; D is possibly TRBD1 (6 bases). The CDR3 sequence is 15 residues long. V was cut by 5 bases and J by 3 bases, with 13 bases left in between. Germline values: CDR1 MNHEY, CDR2 SMNVEV (reference sequence). CDR3 region: CASSPRTAPNEKLFF. CDR3 coding DNA: TGTGCCAGCAGTCCCAGGACAGCCCCTAATGAAAAACTGTTTTTT.

The V gene is TRBV5-1, the J gene TRBJ2-5; TRBD2 aligns across 13 bases. The V gene end was trimmed by 5 bases and the J gene end by 7 bases; junction bases not matched to a gene: 23. The length of the CDR3 is 20 residues. The germline V gene encodes CDR1 SGHRS and CDR2 YFSETQ. The CDR3 nucleotides read TGCGCCAGCAGTCCCCGACTAGCGGGGGGCAAAGGACAAGGGGGCGGGACCCAGTACTTC. Its translation: CASSPRLAGGKGQGGGTQYF. Complete variable domain (other parts from reference TRBV5-1 and TRBJ2-5): KAGVTQTPRYLIKTRGQQVTLSCSPISGHRSVSWYQQTPGQGLQFLFEYFSETQRNKGNFPGRFSGRQFSNSRSEMNVSTLELGDSALYLCASSPRLAGGKGQGGGTQYFGPGTRLLVL.

The CDR3 loop is CASSSGGGNQETQYF. The CDR3 DNA follows: TGTGCCAGCAGCTCGGGGGGAGGGAACCAAGAGACCCAGTACTTC. The chain links TRBV7-3 to TRBJ2-5; TRBD2 aligns across 7 bases. The CDR3 runs 15 residues. Germline CDR1 and CDR2: SGHTA and FQGTGA. With 4 bases clipped from V and 0 bases from J, the junction kept 5 bases outside the gene matches. The variable domain in full, completed from reference TRBV7-3 and TRBJ2-5, reads GAGVSQTPSNKVTEKGKYVELRCDPISGHTALYWYRQSLGQGPEFLIYFQGTGAADDSGLPNDRFFAVRPEGSVSTLKIQRTERGDSAVYLCASSSGGGNQETQYFGPGTRLLVL.

The chain uses TRBV19 and TRBJ1-1; 7 nucleotides align to TRBD1. Germline CDR1 LNHDA, CDR2 SQIVND (reference sequence). With V trimmed by 4 bases and J by 0 bases, 8 bases remained unmatched. This CDR3 is built from 16 residues. The CDR3 DNA reads as TGTGCCAGTAGTAGCAGGGGGAGCTTTATGAACACTGAAGCTTTCTTT. It codes for CASSSRGSFMNTEAFF.

The V call is TRBV7-7, the J call TRBJ2-5; TRBD1 is a possible D gene (6 bases). This CDR3 is 13 amino acids long. Trimming pared 6 bases from V and 7 bases from J, leaving 15 bases between. The germline gives CDR1 SSHAT, CDR2 FNYEAQ (reference sequence). CDR3: CASRQGQSGTQYF. CDR3 coding DNA: TGTGCCAGCAGGCAGGGACAATCGGGGACCCAGTACTTC.

The V call is TRBV6-5, the J call TRBJ1-4, with D possibly TRBD1 on 5 matching bases. This CDR3 contains 16 residues. Looked up from germline, CDR1 is MNHEY and CDR2 is SVGAGI. Trimming took off 2 bases at V and 4 bases at J, with 14 bases between the two ends. The DNA of the CDR3 is TGTGCCAGCAGTTACGGGGCAGGGCTTGGTAATGAAAAACTGTTTTTT. Protein product: CASSYGAGLGNEKLFF.

The J gene is TRBJ2-4, the V gene TRBV4-1; perhaps TRBD2 as D (5 bases). Germline lookup yields CDR1 MGHRA and CDR2 YSYEKL. Trimming pared 0 bases from V and 0 bases from J, leaving 12 bases between. The CDR3 totals 17 residues. The CDR3 loop is CASSQERASLAKNIQYF. CDR3 bases: TGCGCCAGCAGCCAAGAGAGGGCCAGCCTAGCCAAAAACATTCAGTACTTC.

CDR3: CASSLGPRYEQYF. Written as DNA, the CDR3 is TGTGCCAGCAGCTTAGGTCCTCGATACGAGCAGTACTTC. V gene TRBV7-8 combines with J gene TRBJ2-7; D unresolved. The V gene lost 1 base and the J gene lost 4 bases, with 8 bases spanning the gap. CDR3 length: 13 residues. Germline V gives CDR1 SGHVS, CDR2 FQNEAQ.

This rearrangement joins TRBV5-4 to TRBJ1-1, with 8 bases fitting TRBD1. The ends lost 1 base at V and 1 base at J; junction bases unmatched: 3. CDR1 and CDR2 (germline): SGHNT, YYREEE (reference sequence). The CDR3 has 15 residues. The CDR3 bases are TGTGCCAGCAGCTTGACAGGGGGTAGGAACACTGAAGCTTTCTTT. Amino acids: CASSLTGGRNTEAFF.

The chain combines TRBV2 with TRBJ2-1; D gene ambiguous. CDR1 is SNHLY and CDR2 is FYNNEI in the germline V gene. This CDR3 contains 14 residues. V was pared by 8 bases and J by 5 bases, with 16 bases between. The CDR3 region has the DNA TGTGCCAGCCACCAGCCGGCCAGAAACAATGAGCAGTTCTTC. Translation gives CASHQPARNNEQFF.

The rearrangement links TRBV5-1 to TRBJ1-1, with 7 bases identical to TRBD1. Losses at the gene ends were 4 bases for V and 5 bases for J; bases not matched to a gene: 11. CDR3 length: 15 amino acids. Looked up from germline, CDR1 is SGHRS and CDR2 is YFSETQ. The CDR3 DNA reads as TGCGCCAGCAGCCACACCGACAGGGCAAAAACTGAAGCTTTCTTT. It encodes CASSHTDRAKTEAFF.

The rearrangement links TRBV7-2 to TRBJ2-1, with 9 positions matching TRBD2. The length of the CDR3 is 15 residues. CDR1 and CDR2 (germline): SGHTA, FQGNSA. Germline trimming cut 10 bases from V and 9 bases from J; bases unmatched to any gene: 16. CDR3 in DNA: TGTGCCACCTCAAGTCGGGATAGCGGGGGTGGTGAGCAGTTCTTC. Protein: CATSSRDSGGGEQFF.

This rearrangement joins TRBV7-3 to TRBJ1-5, with TRBD1 as a possible D gene (6 bases). The CDR3 is 14 residues long. Trimming pared 5 bases from V and 7 bases from J, leaving 15 bases between. CDR1 SGHTA and CDR2 FQGTGA come from the germline V gene. In nucleotides, the CDR3 is TGTGCCAGCAGCCTCAAAGGGGGGGCACAGCCCCAGCATTTT. It yields the protein CASSLKGGAQPQHF.

The CDR3, as DNA: TGCGCCAGCAGCTGGGGGACTGATGGCTACACCTTC. Protein sequence: CASSWGTDGYTF. The J gene is TRBJ1-2, the V gene TRBV5-1; D is possibly TRBD1 (5 bases). With 3 bases removed from V and 6 bases from J, the gap between germline ends came to 9 bases. The germline CDR1 and CDR2 sequences are SGHRS and YFSETQ. The CDR3 loop spans 12 amino acids.

The chain has TRBV2 and TRBJ2-7, with 10 bases lining up with TRBD1. CDR3 size: 13 residues. The junction had 8 bases not matched to a gene; V was cut back by 10 bases and J by 5 bases. Germline V gene data show CDR1 as SNHLY and CDR2 as FYNNEI. For the CDR3, the DNA is TGTGCCACCTGCCGGGACAGGGGAGACGAGCAGTACTTC. Its protein is CATCRDRGDEQYF.

The rearrangement joins TRBV27 to TRBJ1-5; D remains ambiguous. The germline V and J ends were trimmed by 3 bases and 0 bases, with 15 bases remaining between them. CDR1 is MNHEY, CDR2 SMNVEV, per germline (reference sequence). The CDR3 runs to 17 residues. The CDR3 DNA reads TGTGCCAGCAGTTTGGTCAGCCCTTCTTATAGCAATCAGCCCCAGCATTTT. It translates to CASSLVSPSYSNQPQHF.